Given below is one T cell receptor beta chain in context. What this receptor recognizes is not known. No base qualities exist here, and no much larger clone lies one base off it. The library was built by means of PCR. The listed sequencing device is Illumina HiSeq 2500. TCR libraries were prepared with molecular barcoding, using unique molecular identifiers to normalize TCRbeta repertoire quantification. Through fastp at Q25 and MiXCR, TCRdb rebuilt clones from the public reads, retaining in-frame beta chains. Entries that share a CDR3 protein sequence are merged under the most common genes and DNA. Present in this sample are about a million distinct CDR3 sequences, 25% to 30% of which were seen just once. The ten largest clones add up to roughly 27% of the sample. This entry belongs to a study of T-cell reconstitution after alpha-beta-depleted transplantation in children (TCRdb year 2016). Study-level background: Using TCR repertoire profiling, the study quantitatively followed how T-cell immune reconstitution unfolded in children after TCRalphabeta/CD19-depleted allogeneic hematopoietic cell transplantation. Beyond this particular receptor, the publication reports: In some patients, the high TCRbeta diversity seen at day 60 was put down to recipient T cells and intrathymic progenitors that had survived conditioning. About two months after transplant, the apparently early recovery of alphabetaT-cell counts reportedly depended on just several hundred clones that had expanded rapidly and came from non-depleted graft cells. Over subsequent months, a decline in hyperexpanded clone frequencies was noted, and after one year, T-cell counts and TCRbeta diversity were mostly ascribed to newly produced T cells.

What the treatment or condition label conveys for this sample: allogeneic hematopoietic cell transplantation with graft depleted of TCRalphabeta T cells and CD19 B cells. The children who served as transplant recipients had been given grafts of TCRalphabeta/CD19-depleted allogeneic hematopoietic cells. Sequenced here: PBMCs, mostly from graft donor cells, sampled 360 days after TCRalphabeta/CD19-depleted stem cell transplant. This sequence originates from a boy in the first two years of life who had a stem cell transplant for SCID, so the T cells may come from the graft donor.

DNA sequence: TGTGCCAGCAGTTTAGGGACCGGGACAGACTACAATGAGCAGTTCTTC. It codes for CASSLGTGTDYNEQFF. Recombination linked TRBV27 to TRBJ2-1; 7 bases in between match TRBD1. V is pruned by 2 bases and J by 3 bases, leaving 7 bases of the junction without a gene match. From a lookup of the germline V gene (reference sequence), CDR1 and CDR2 are MNHEY and SMNVEV. The CDR3 runs 16 amino acids, cysteine and phenylalanine included. Left in the record is the CDR3 DNA by itself, 48 bases read in frame from the first base.